This T cell receptor (beta chain) was captured in a study of glioma-infiltrating T cells. Overall study findings and caveats: Tissue and blood shared very few CDR3 sequences. Tissue-blood divergence was below expectation in non-neoplastic patients, above in gliomas.

Comments on this clonotype: The target antigen is unknown.

Trimming removed 6 bases at V and 4 bases at J, with 9 bases between. CDR3 size: 12 residues. The germline CDR1 and CDR2 sequences are ENHRY and SYGVKD. TCR alpha and beta CDR3 regions were amplified from RNA using iRepertoire nested multiplex PCR. Tissue mRNA or PBMC total RNA, about 95-450 ng, went into one-step reverse transcription and amplification. In TCRdb, the multiplex PCR reads were re-called with MiXCR into one record per CDR3 protein. The sample yields fewer than 200,000 distinct CDR3 sequences, about 47% seen once. The rearrangement links TRBV10-3 to TRBJ2-5, with D possibly TRBD1 on 5 matching bases. This sequence originates from a human donor with low-grade glioma or glioblastoma, undergoing nonglioma brain surgery, or in good health (not recorded which). The sample was glioma tissue, nonneoplastic brain tissue, or PBMCs (not recorded which). The CDR3: CAIRAGSETQYF. In DNA, the CDR3 is TGTGCCATCAGGGCAGGGTCAGAGACCCAGTACTTC.